This TCR beta chain was identified in a study of cytomegalovirus exposure and HLA in healthy donors. This CDR3 region has 14 residues. Germline V gene sequence: CDR1 LNHNV, CDR2 YYDKDF (reference sequence). The germline V and J ends were trimmed by 2 bases and 5 bases, with 13 bases remaining between them. Amplification used 60 Vbeta primers and 13 Jbeta primers. Some clones are missing from TCRdb's copy, which holds only in-frame ones; the method was immunoSEQ multiplex PCR. The profile shows 95,000 to 150,000 clones, 77% of them singletons. The chain links TRBV15 to TRBJ2-7; perhaps TRBD1 as D (6 bases). The origin of this receptor is a woman in her 40s in good health and CMV-seropositive. Specimen: PBMCs. In DNA, the CDR3 is TGTGCCACCAGCAGACCCCGACAGGTTCACGAGCAGTACTTC. Amino acids: CATSRPRQVHEQYF.